These 5 T cell receptor beta chains originate from one sample sequenced in a study of T cells in Graves' hyperthyroidism and ophthalmopathy. RNA transcripts gave rise to amplified TCR beta CDR3 regions. The HTBI primer set drove a first-round RT-PCR of the TCR CDR3. From the multiplex PCR reads, TCRdb called clonotypes with MiXCR, one entry per CDR3 protein. The profile shows roughly 530,000 distinct CDR3 sequences, about 15% of them singletons. The sequenced material came from blood. These receptors were taken from a young woman with Graves' ophthalmopathy.

This clonotype was counted between two and nine times. The DNA for the CDR3 is TGTGCCAGCACTGGGACACTCTACGAGCAGTACTTC. Its protein product is CASTGTLYEQYF. This chain connects TRBV12-3 or TRBV12-4 to TRBJ2-7; weak D call: TRBD1 (6 bases). Trimming stripped 7 bases from V and 3 bases from J, with 10 bases between. This CDR3 is 12 amino acids long.

This clonotype was picked up many times. The gene calls are TRBV13 and TRBJ1-1; no firm D call. Per the germline V gene, CDR1 is PRHDT and CDR2 is FYEKMQ (reference sequence). This CDR3 contains 15 residues. Trimming pared 6 bases from V and 4 bases from J, leaving 18 bases between. The CDR3 DNA reads TGTGCCAGCAGACGGGTGGAGGGTAGTCGCACTGAAGCTTTCTTT. Its translation: CASRRVEGSRTEAFF. The full variable domain, rest sourced from reference TRBV13 and TRBJ1-1, is AAGVIQSPRHLIKEKRETATLKCYPIPRHDTVYWYQQGPGQDPQFLISFYEKMQSDKGSIPDRFSAQQFSDYHSELNMSSLELGDSALYFCASRRVEGSRTEAFFGQGTRLTVV.

This rearrangement joins TRBV7-8 to TRBJ2-5, with 9 bases that match TRBD1. The CDR3 totals 18 residues. Germline CDR1 reads SGHVS; CDR2 reads FQNEAQ. The V segment lost 0 bases and the J segment 5 bases; nucleotides outside the gene matches: 13. CDR3 region: CASSLASGQGVGRETQYF. CDR3 DNA: TGTGCCAGCAGCTTAGCGTCGGGACAGGGTGTGGGCCGGGAGACCCAGTACTTC.

This clonotype was seen at least ten times. The V call is TRBV5-8, the J call TRBJ2-2, with D unclear. The CDR3 contains 15 residues. Germline V gene data show CDR1 as SGHTS and CDR2 as YDEGEE. Trimming removed 0 bases from V and 0 bases from J, with 6 bases in between. CDR3 coding DNA: TGTGCCAGCAGCTTGGTCGCACCGAACACCGGGGAGCTGTTTTTT. Translation gives CASSLVAPNTGELFF.

The sample holds many counts of this clonotype. The V gene is TRBV28, the J gene TRBJ1-5; no clear D. This CDR3 has 13 amino acids. V gave up 6 bases and J gave up 7 bases, with 13 bases separating them. Germline V CDR1 and CDR2: MDHEN, SYDVKM. The CDR3 here is CASRFGAGQPQHF. The DNA of the CDR3 is TGTGCCAGCAGGTTCGGAGCGGGGCAGCCCCAGCATTTT.